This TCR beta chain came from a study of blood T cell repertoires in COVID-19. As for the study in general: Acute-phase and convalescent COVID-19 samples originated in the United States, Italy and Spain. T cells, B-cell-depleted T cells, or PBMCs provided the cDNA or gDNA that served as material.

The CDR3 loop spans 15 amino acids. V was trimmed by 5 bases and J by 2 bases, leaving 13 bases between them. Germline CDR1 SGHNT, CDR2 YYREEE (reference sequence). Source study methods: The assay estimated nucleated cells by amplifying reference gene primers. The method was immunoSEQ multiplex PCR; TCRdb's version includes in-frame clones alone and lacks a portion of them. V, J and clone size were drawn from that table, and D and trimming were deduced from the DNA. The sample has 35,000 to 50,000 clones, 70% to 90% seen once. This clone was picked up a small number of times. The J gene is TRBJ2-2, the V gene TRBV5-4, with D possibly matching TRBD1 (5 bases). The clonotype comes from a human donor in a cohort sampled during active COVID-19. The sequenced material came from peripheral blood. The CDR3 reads CASSADSLNTGELFF. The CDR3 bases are TGTGCCAGCAGTGCAGACAGCCTTAACACCGGGGAGCTGTTTTTT.